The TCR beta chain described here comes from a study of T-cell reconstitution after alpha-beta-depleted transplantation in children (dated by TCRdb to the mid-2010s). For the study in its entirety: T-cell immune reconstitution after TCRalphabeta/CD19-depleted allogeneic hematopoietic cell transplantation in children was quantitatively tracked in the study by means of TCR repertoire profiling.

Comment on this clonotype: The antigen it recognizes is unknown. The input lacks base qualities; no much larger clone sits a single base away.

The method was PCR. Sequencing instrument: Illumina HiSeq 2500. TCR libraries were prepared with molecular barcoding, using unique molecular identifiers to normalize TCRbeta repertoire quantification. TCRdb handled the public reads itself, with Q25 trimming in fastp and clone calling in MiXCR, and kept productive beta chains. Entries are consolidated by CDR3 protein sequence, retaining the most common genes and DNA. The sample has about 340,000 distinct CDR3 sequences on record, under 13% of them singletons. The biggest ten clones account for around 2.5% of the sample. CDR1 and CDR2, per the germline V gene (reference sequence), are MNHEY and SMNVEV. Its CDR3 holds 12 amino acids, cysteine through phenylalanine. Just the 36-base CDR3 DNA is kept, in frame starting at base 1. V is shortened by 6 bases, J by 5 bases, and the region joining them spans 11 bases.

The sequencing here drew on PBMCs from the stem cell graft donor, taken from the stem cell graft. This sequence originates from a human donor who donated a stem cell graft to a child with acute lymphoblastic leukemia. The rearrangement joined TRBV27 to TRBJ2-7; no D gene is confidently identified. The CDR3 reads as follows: CASRSSNHEQYF. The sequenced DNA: TGTGCCAGCAGGTCTTCTAACCACGAGCAGTACTTC.